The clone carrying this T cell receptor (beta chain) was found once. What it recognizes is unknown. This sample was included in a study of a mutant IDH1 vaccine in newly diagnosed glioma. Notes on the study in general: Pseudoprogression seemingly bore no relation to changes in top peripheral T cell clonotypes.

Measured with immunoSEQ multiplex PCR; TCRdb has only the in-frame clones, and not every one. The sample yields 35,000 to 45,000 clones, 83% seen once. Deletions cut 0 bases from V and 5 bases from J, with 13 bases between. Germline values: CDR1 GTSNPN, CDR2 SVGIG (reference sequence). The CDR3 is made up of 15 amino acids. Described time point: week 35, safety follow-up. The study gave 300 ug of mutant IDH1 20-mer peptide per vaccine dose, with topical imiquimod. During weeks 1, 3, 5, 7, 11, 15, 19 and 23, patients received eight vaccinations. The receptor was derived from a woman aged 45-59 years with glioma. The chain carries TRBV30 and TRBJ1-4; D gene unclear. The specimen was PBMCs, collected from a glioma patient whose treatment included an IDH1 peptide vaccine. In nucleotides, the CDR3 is TGTGCCTGGAGTGTAAATTCCGGGAGGAATGAAAAACTGTTTTTT. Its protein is CAWSVNSGRNEKLFF.